This T cell receptor beta chain originates from a study of blood T cell repertoires in COVID-19. Assay used: immunoSEQ multiplex PCR; TCRdb lists only in-frame clones, some missing. The sample lists fewer than 250,000 clones, 83% seen once, with around 5.5% in the top ten. This clone was seen only a few times. V lost 1 base to trimming and J lost 5 bases, with 17 bases between them. Per germline, CDR1 MGHRA and CDR2 YSYEKL. This CDR3 spans 17 amino acids. The rearrangement links TRBV4-1 to TRBJ1-4; TRBD1 might be the D (5 bases). Sequences were obtained from peripheral blood. The origin of this receptor is a human donor in a cohort sampled during active COVID-19. CDR3 sequence (DNA): TGCGCCAGCAGCCAAGGATTAGAGGCAGGGCGAAATGAAAAACTGTTTTTT. This codes for CASSQGLEAGRNEKLFF.